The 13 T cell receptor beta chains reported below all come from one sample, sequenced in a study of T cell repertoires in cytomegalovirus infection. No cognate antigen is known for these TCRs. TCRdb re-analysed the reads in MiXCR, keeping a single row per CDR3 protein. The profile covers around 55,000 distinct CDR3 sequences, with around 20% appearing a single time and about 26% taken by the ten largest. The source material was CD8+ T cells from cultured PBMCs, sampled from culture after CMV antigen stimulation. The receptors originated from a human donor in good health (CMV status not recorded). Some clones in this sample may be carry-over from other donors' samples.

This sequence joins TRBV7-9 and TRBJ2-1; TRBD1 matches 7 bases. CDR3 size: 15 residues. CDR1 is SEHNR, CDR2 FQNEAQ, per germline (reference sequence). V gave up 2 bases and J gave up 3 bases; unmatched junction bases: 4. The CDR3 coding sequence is TGTGCCAGCAGCTTAAACCCAGGGGGCTACAATGAGCAGTTCTTC. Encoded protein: CASSLNPGGYNEQFF.

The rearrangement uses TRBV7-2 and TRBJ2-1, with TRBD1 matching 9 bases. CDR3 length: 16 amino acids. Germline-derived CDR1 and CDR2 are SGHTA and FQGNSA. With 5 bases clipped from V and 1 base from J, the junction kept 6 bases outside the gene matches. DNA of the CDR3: TGTGCCAGCAGCCCTATGACAGGGGGTTCCTACAATGAGCAGTTCTTC. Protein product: CASSPMTGGSYNEQFF.

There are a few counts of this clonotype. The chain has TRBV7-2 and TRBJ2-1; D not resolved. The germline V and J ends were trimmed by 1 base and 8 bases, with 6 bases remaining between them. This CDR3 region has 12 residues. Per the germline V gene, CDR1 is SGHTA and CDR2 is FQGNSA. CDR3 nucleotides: TGTGCCAGCAGCTTAGGCTCGGATGAGCAGTTCTTC. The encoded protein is CASSLGSDEQFF. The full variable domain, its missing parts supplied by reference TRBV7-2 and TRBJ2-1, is GAGVSQSPSNKVTEKGKDVELRCDPISGHTALYWYRQSLGQGLEFLIYFQGNSAPDKSGLPSDRFSAERTGGSVSTLTIQRTQQEDSAVYLCASSLGSDEQFFGPGTRLTVL.

CDR3 nucleotides: TGTGCCAGCAGTGCCGGACGTGGGATATCCTACAATGAGCAGTTCTTC. Its translation is CASSAGRGISYNEQFF. V gene TRBV6-4 combines with J gene TRBJ2-1; D not resolved. Trimming shortened V by 4 bases and J by 1 base, and 14 bases separated the two germline ends. CDR3 length equals 16 residues. Germline V gene lookup returns CDR1 MRHNA and CDR2 SNTAGT.

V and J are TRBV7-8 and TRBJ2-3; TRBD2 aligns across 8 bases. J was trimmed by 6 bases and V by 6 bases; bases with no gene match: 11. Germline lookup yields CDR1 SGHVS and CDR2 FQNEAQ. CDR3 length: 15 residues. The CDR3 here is CASRDSGGGRDTQYF. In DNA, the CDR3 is TGTGCCAGCAGGGACTCGGGGGGGGGCCGGGATACGCAGTATTTT.

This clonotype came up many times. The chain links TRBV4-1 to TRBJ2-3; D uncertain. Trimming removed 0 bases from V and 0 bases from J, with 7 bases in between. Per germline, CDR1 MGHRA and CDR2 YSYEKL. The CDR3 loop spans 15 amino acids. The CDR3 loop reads CASSQESQSTDTQYF. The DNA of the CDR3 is TGCGCCAGCAGCCAAGAGTCCCAAAGCACAGATACGCAGTATTTT.

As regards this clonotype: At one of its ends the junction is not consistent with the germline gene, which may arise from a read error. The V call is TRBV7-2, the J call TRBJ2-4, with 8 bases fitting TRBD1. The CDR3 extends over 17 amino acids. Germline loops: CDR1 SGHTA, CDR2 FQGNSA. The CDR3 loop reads CASSPRTGNVRKNSQYF. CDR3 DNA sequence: TGTGCCAGCAGCCCCCGGACAGGGAATGTTAGAAAAAACAGTCAGTACTTC.

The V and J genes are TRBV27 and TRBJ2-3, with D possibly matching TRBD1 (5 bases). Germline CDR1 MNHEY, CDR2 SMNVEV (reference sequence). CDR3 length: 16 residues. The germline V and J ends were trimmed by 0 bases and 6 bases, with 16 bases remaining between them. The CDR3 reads CASSLSPGPIRDTQYF. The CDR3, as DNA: TGTGCCAGCAGTTTATCCCCAGGGCCCATTCGGGATACGCAGTATTTT.

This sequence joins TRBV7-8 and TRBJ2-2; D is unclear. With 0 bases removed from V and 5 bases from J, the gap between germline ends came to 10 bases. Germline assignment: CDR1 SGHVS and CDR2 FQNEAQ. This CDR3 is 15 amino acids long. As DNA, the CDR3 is TGTGCCAGCAGCTTAGCCTATAAAGGGACCGGGGAGCTGTTTTTT. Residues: CASSLAYKGTGELFF. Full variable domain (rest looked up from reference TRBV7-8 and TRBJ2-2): GAGVSQSPRYKVAKRGQDVALRCDPISGHVSLFWYQQALGQGPEFLTYFQNEAQLDKSGLPSDRFFAERPEGSVSTLKIQRTQQEDSAVYLCASSLAYKGTGELFFGEGSRLTVL.

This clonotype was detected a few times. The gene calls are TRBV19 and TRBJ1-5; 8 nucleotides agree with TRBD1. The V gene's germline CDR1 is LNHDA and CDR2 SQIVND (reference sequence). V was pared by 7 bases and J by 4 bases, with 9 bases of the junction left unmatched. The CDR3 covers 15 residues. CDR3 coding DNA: TGTGCCAGTATCTTCACAGGGGGAGGGAATCAGCCCCAGCATTTT. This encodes CASIFTGGGNQPQHF.

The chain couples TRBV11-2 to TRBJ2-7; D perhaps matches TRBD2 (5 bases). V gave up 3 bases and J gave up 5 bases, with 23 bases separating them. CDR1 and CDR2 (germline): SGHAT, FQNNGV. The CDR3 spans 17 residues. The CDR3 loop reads CASSFPNSRTHSHEQYF. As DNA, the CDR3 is TGTGCCAGCAGCTTCCCTAACAGTCGGACTCATTCCCACGAGCAGTACTTC.

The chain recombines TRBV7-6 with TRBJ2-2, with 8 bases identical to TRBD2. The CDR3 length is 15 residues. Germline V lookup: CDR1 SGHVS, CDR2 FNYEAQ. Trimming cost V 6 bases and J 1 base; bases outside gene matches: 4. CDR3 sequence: CASRQLAVNTGELFF. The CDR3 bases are TGTGCCAGCAGACAACTAGCGGTGAACACCGGGGAGCTGTTTTTT.

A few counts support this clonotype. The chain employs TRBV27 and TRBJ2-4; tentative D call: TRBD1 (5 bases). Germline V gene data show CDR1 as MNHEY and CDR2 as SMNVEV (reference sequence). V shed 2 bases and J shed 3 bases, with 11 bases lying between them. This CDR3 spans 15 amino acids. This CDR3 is CASSLRQGDKNIQYF. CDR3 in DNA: TGTGCCAGCAGTTTAAGGCAGGGCGACAAAAACATTCAGTACTTC.